The TCR beta chain described here comes from a study of T-cell reconstitution after alpha-beta-depleted transplantation in children. Findings and limits, study-wide: A year post-transplant, T-cell counts and diversity derived mostly from newly produced T cells. Reportedly, roughly two months post-transplant, alpha-beta T cells arose from several hundred expanded graft clones.

Researchers prepared the TCRbeta library using unique molecular identifiers, the study reports. TCRdb reprocessed the PCR reads via MiXCR and lists one record per CDR3 protein. The sample shows around 700,000 distinct CDR3 sequences, about an eighth of them seen only once. Between the trimmed V and J ends, which lost 3 bases and 4 bases, there was a span of 14 bases. Germline V gene lookup returns CDR1 SGDLS and CDR2 YYNGEE. The CDR3 length is 15 residues. A note on this clonotype: No antigen is known for it.

This specimen was PBMCs, taken before TCRalphabeta/CD19-depleted stem cell transplant. This TCR was sampled from a girl aged 2 to 9 with congenital amegakaryocytic thrombocytopenia, due to receive a stem cell transplant. The chain links TRBV9 to TRBJ2-1; maybe TRBD2 (6 bases). CDR3 sequence: CASSGGTHPYNEQFF. The CDR3 coding sequence is TGTGCCAGCAGCGGAGGGACTCACCCGTACAATGAGCAGTTCTTC. The entire variable domain, with the rest obtained from reference TRBV9 and TRBJ2-1, is as follows: DSGVTQTPKHLITATGQRVTLRCSPRSGDLSVYWYQQSLDQGLQFLIQYYNGEERAKGNILERFSAQQFPDLHSELNLSSLELGDSALYFCASSGGTHPYNEQFFGPGTRLTVL.